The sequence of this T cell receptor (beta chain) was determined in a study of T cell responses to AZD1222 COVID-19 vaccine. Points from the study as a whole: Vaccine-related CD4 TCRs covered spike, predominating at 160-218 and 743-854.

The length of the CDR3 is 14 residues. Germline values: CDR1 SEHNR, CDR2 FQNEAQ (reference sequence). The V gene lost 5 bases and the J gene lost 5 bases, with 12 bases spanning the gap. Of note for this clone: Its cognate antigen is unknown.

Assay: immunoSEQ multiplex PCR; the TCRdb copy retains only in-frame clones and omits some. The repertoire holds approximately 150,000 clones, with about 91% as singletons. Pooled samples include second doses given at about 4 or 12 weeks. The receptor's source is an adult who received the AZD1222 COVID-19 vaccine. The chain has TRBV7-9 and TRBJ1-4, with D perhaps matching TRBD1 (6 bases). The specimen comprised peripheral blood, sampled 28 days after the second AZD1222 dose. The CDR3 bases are TGTGCCAGCAGCCCCGACAGGTACAATGAAAAACTGTTTTTT. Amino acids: CASSPDRYNEKLFF.